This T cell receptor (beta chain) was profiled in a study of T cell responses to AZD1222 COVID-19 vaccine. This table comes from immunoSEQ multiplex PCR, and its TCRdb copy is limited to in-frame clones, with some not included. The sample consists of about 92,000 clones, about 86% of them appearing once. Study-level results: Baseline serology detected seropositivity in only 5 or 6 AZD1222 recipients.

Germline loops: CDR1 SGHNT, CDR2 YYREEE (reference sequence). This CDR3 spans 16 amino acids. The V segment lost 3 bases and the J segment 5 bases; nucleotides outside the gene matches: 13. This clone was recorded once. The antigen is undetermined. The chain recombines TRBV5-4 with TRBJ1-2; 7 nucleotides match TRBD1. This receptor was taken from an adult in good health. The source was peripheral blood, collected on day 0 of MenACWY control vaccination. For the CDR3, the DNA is TGTGCCAGCAGCTCAGCAGACAGGGCTCGGTGGTATGGCTACACCTTC. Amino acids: CASSSADRARWYGYTF.